What follows are 28 T cell receptor beta chains derived from one specimen sequenced in a study of shared clonotypes between healthy human individuals. Profiled with immunoSEQ multiplex PCR; TCRdb holds only in-frame clones, not every one. The sample comprises fewer than 2.5 million clones, 80% to 95% of which are singletons, and 0.36% rests with the top ten. Input material: naive CD4+ T cells from PBMCs. The sample's subset: CD45RA+ positively selected. These receptors were taken from a man aged 18 to 30 in good health. Some clones in this sample may be carry-over from other donors' samples.

The rearrangement uses TRBV2 and TRBJ1-2; 7 nucleotides match TRBD1. Unmatched junction bases numbered 9, after V lost 7 bases and J lost 7 bases. The CDR3 totals 13 residues. From germline, CDR1 is SNHLY and CDR2 FYNNEI. CDR3 DNA: TGTGCCAGCACCTACACGGCAGGGGGTGGCTACACCTTC. Protein product: CASTYTAGGGYTF.

The chain is built from TRBV7-2 and TRBJ2-4; 7 nucleotides match TRBD1. This CDR3 has 14 amino acids. Per germline, CDR1 SGHTA and CDR2 FQGNSA. The ends lost 5 bases at V and 7 bases at J; junction bases unmatched: 8. The CDR3 DNA sequence: TGTGCCAGCAGCCCCCACAGGGGTAGGAACATTCAGTACTTC. Protein sequence: CASSPHRGRNIQYF.

Of note for this clone: Other DNA sequences in this sample translate to the same CDR3. This chain joins TRBV29-1 and TRBJ2-1, with 8 bases aligning to TRBD1. Germline CDR1 is SQVTM and CDR2 is ANQGSEA. The CDR3 totals 14 residues. V shed 3 bases and J 3 bases; nucleotides not matched to a gene: 4. As DNA, the CDR3 is TGCAGCGTTGAGAGGGACAGGAGCTACAATGAGCAGTTCTTC. It specifies CSVERDRSYNEQFF.

The chain uses TRBV10-2 and TRBJ2-4; 7 nucleotides agree with TRBD1. The CDR3 is 13 amino acids. Germline V gene sequence: CDR1 WSHSY, CDR2 SAAADI. J gave up 5 bases and V 2 bases, and 0 bases lay outside the gene matches. Here the CDR3 reads CASSETGENIQYF. CDR3 DNA sequence: TGCGCCAGCAGTGAGACAGGGGAAAACATTCAGTACTTC.

There are a few counts of this clone. The chain has TRBV18 and TRBJ1-5; D gene ambiguous. CDR1 is KGHSH and CDR2 is LQKENI in the germline V gene. The ends were cut back, 4 bases at V and 0 bases at J, with 10 bases in the middle. This CDR3 region has 15 residues. The DNA of the CDR3 is TGTGCCAGCTCACGAGGAGAGTCTAGCAATCAGCCCCAGCATTTT. Protein: CASSRGESSNQPQHF.

In this sample, this clone turned up once. V gene TRBV18 combines with J gene TRBJ1-1; tentative D call: TRBD1 (5 bases). Germline V gene lookup returns CDR1 KGHSH and CDR2 LQKENI. The CDR3 spans 16 residues. Trimming stripped 1 base from V and 5 bases from J, with 17 bases between. The CDR3 region is CASSPLGPGVGTEAFF. The CDR3 DNA is TGTGCCAGCTCACCACTTGGTCCGGGGGTGGGGACTGAAGCTTTCTTT.

As regards this clone: The same CDR3 is also encoded by other DNA sequences in this sample. The rearrangement links TRBV20-1 to TRBJ2-1; D is unclear. CDR1 and CDR2 from the germline V gene are DFQATT and SNEGSKA (reference sequence). The CDR3 runs 11 residues. Trimming removed 4 bases at V and 4 bases at J, with 5 bases between. Here the CDR3 reads CSAKSYNEQFF. The CDR3 coding sequence is TGCAGTGCTAAGAGTTACAATGAGCAGTTCTTC.

This clone has only a few counts. This same CDR3 is encoded by further DNA sequences in the sample. The gene calls are TRBV18 and TRBJ2-5; D is ambiguous. The V end was cut by 0 bases, the J end by 1 base, with 0 bases between. This CDR3 has 12 residues. The V gene's germline CDR1 is KGHSH and CDR2 LQKENI. The CDR3 DNA reads as TGTGCCAGCTCACCACCCCAAGAGACCCAGTACTTC. It encodes CASSPPQETQYF. Full variable domain (outside the CDR3, taken from reference TRBV18 and TRBJ2-5): NAGVMQNPRHLVRRRGQEARLRCSPMKGHSHVYWYRQLPEEGLKFMVYLQKENIIDESGMPKERFSAEFPKEGPSILRIQQVVRGDSAAYFCASSPPQETQYFGPGTRLLVL.

This clone has just a few counts. J is TRBJ1-5 and V is TRBV11-2; D might be TRBD1 (5 bases). The V end was cut by 5 bases, the J end by 7 bases, with 12 bases between. In germline, CDR1 is SGHAT, CDR2 FQNNGV. The CDR3 is 13 residues long. The CDR3 reads CASSLGLLQPQHF. In nucleotides, the CDR3 is TGTGCCAGCAGCCTGGGACTTCTCCAGCCCCAGCATTTT.

The chain has TRBV14 and TRBJ1-6; no definite D call. This CDR3 has 13 residues. CDR1 SGHDN and CDR2 FVKESK come from the germline V gene. Deletions cut 2 bases from V and 6 bases from J, with 5 bases between. The CDR3 sequence: CASSQLPNSPLHF. The CDR3 nucleotides are TGTGCCAGCAGCCAACTGCCTAATTCACCCCTCCACTTT.

J is TRBJ1-2 and V is TRBV5-6; D might be TRBD1 (6 bases). The V end was cut by 4 bases, the J end by 2 bases, with 12 bases between. Germline CDR1 reads SGHDT; CDR2 reads YYEEEE. The CDR3 is made up of 14 amino acids. Here the CDR3 reads CASSDLQGNYGYTF. The CDR3, as DNA: TGTGCCAGCAGCGACTTACAGGGAAACTATGGCTACACCTTC.

The rearrangement links TRBV14 to TRBJ2-7; unclear D gene. CDR3 size: 13 residues. CDR1 is SGHDN, CDR2 FVKESK, per germline. V lost 5 bases, J lost 0 bases, and 8 bases lay in between. In nucleotides, the CDR3 is TGTGCCAGCAGCTACGGGCCCTCCTACGAGCAGTACTTC. Its protein is CASSYGPSYEQYF.

The chain combines TRBV7-3 with TRBJ1-2; D is possibly TRBD1 (6 bases). CDR3 length: 13 amino acids. The V and J ends lost 3 bases and 6 bases respectively, with 11 bases between them. Germline CDR1 reads SGHTA; CDR2 reads FQGTGA. The CDR3 bases are TGTGCCAGCAGCTTCTTGCCAGGGGATGGCTACACCTTC. It yields the protein CASSFLPGDGYTF.

V gene TRBV29-1 combines with J gene TRBJ2-5; D may correspond to TRBD1 or TRBD2 (5 bases each). Matching the DNA end better, TRBJ2-7 makes the J call doubtful. Germline-derived CDR1 and CDR2 are SQVTM and ANQGSEA. The CDR3 spans 12 residues. The CDR3 sequence: CSVGDGNYEQYF. The CDR3 DNA is TGCAGCGTTGGGGACGGCAACTACGAGCAGTACTTC.

The chain recombines TRBV18 with TRBJ2-2; D is unresolved. Trimming removed 3 bases at V and 13 bases at J, with 9 bases between. Looked up from germline, CDR1 is KGHSH and CDR2 is LQKENI. The CDR3 has 11 residues. The CDR3 region has the DNA TGTGCCAGCTCACCCGAACGGGTGCTGTTTTTT. Amino acids: CASSPERVLFF.

Notes on this clone: In the same sample, other DNA sequences code for this CDR3. The V and J genes are TRBV2 and TRBJ1-5; 8 positions match TRBD1. V lost 6 bases and J lost 6; bases outside the gene matches: 4. Germline values: CDR1 SNHLY, CDR2 FYNNEI. The CDR3 spans 13 residues. CDR3 sequence: CASRAGGGQPQHF. The CDR3 bases are TGTGCCAGCAGGGCAGGGGGCGGTCAGCCCCAGCATTTT.

The CDR3 bases are TGTGCCAGCAGCGCCGGGACTAGCGGCATCCAAGAGACCCAGTACTTC. Its translation is CASSAGTSGIQETQYF. The genes are TRBV9 and TRBJ2-5, with 11 bases lining up with TRBD2. J gave up 1 base and V 3 bases, and 5 bases lay outside the gene matches. Germline CDR1 SGDLS, CDR2 YYNGEE. This CDR3 region has 16 residues.

This CDR3 is CASSPLIAGGPSLTQYF. Here the CDR3 DNA reads TGTGCCAGCAGTCCCCTGATAGCGGGAGGGCCGTCCCTTACGCAGTATTTT. V usage is TRBV27 and J usage is TRBJ2-3; 11 bases fit TRBD2. Germline CDR1 and CDR2: MNHEY and SMNVEV (reference sequence). CDR3 size: 17 residues. V shed 5 bases and J 8 bases; nucleotides not matched to a gene: 15.

The chain couples TRBV7-2 to TRBJ1-2; unclear D gene. Deletions cut 2 bases from V and 0 bases from J, with 13 bases between. Looked up from germline, CDR1 is SGHTA and CDR2 is FQGNSA. The CDR3 is 16 amino acids. For the CDR3, the DNA is TGTGCCAGCAGCTTACCCGGTACTGAAGCTAACTATGGCTACACCTTC. Translated, it gives CASSLPGTEANYGYTF.

The rearrangement links TRBV7-2 to TRBJ2-7, with 7 bases matching TRBD1. The V gene end was trimmed by 6 bases and the J gene end by 3 bases; junction bases not matched to a gene: 11. The CDR3 has 15 residues. CDR1 is SGHTA and CDR2 is FQGNSA in the germline V gene. CDR3 in DNA: TGTGCCAGCAGTCTGGCGAGGGACAGATTCTACGAGCAGTACTTC. Protein: CASSLARDRFYEQYF.

With respect to this clone: The same CDR3 arises from other DNA sequences in this sample as well. The CDR3 DNA follows: TGTGCCAGCAGCCGCCGGGACAGGGGCACAGATACGCAGTATTTT. Protein: CASSRRDRGTDTQYF. The chain employs TRBV5-4 and TRBJ2-3; TRBD1 matches at 9 bases. J was trimmed by 1 base and V by 4 bases; bases with no gene match: 4. This CDR3 has 15 amino acids. From germline, CDR1 is SGHNT and CDR2 YYREEE (reference sequence).

V gene TRBV28 combines with J gene TRBJ1-2; 9 nucleotides align to TRBD1. CDR1 MDHEN and CDR2 SYDVKM come from the germline V gene. V lost 2 bases and J lost 5; bases outside the gene matches: 3. The CDR3 totals 14 residues. Written as DNA, the CDR3 is TGTGCCAGCAGTTTACACGGACAGGGGTATGGCTACACCTTC. It yields the protein CASSLHGQGYGYTF.

This clone was seen a handful of times. The chain has TRBV7-9 and TRBJ1-2; 7 nucleotides match TRBD1. The CDR3 totals 15 residues. From germline, CDR1 is SEHNR and CDR2 FQNEAQ (reference sequence). The V gene end was trimmed by 3 bases and the J gene end by 8 bases; junction bases not matched to a gene: 12. CDR3 loop: CASSFGDDREQGYTF. CDR3 sequence (DNA): TGTGCCAGCAGCTTTGGGGATGACAGGGAACAAGGCTACACCTTC.

As for this clone: In the same sample, other DNA sequences code for this CDR3. CDR3 coding DNA: TGTGCCAGCTCCAGCACAGATACGCAGTATTTT. This codes for CASSSTDTQYF. The V call is TRBV2, the J call TRBJ2-3; D call uncertain. This CDR3 has 11 residues. Trimming pared 8 bases from V and 0 bases from J, leaving 3 bases between. Germline CDR1 is SNHLY and CDR2 is FYNNEI.

The chain is built from TRBV21-1 and TRBJ2-5; the table's D call of TRBD2 was not tested on the DNA. TRBV21-1 is a pseudogene locus. The CDR3 has 13 amino acids. The CDR3 loop reads CASSILAGETQYF. CDR3 nucleotide sequence: TGTGCCAGCAGCATACTAGCGGGAGAGACCCAGTACTTC.

As for this clone: Other DNA sequences within the sample encode an identical CDR3. The V call is TRBV6-5, the J call TRBJ2-5; tentatively, D is TRBD1 (6 bases). Deletions cut 2 bases from V and 2 bases from J, with 12 bases between. Germline values: CDR1 MNHEY, CDR2 SVGAGI. This CDR3 comprises 15 residues. The CDR3 nucleotides are TGTGCCAGCAGTTACGAGGGGGTCCTGCAAGAGACCCAGTACTTC. As protein: CASSYEGVLQETQYF.

Worth noting for this clone: Other DNA variants within this sample encode the same CDR3. The chain has TRBV5-1 and TRBJ2-3; 9 bases are a match to TRBD1. The ends lost 3 bases at V and 5 bases at J; junction bases unmatched: 4. This CDR3 has 14 residues. In germline, CDR1 is SGHRS, CDR2 YFSETQ. CDR3 sequence (DNA): TGCGCCAGCAGCTCACAGGGGGCCGGAGATACGCAGTATTTT. The encoded protein is CASSSQGAGDTQYF.

The J gene is TRBJ1-2, the V gene TRBV11-2; D may be TRBD1 (5 bases). The germline V gene has CDR1 SGHAT and CDR2 FQNNGV. V was clipped by 5 bases and J by 5 bases, with 12 bases between them. The CDR3 is 13 residues long. The CDR3 sequence: CASSQGLGYGYTF. The CDR3 region has the DNA TGTGCCAGCAGCCAGGGACTGGGATATGGCTACACCTTC.